The sample holds a few counts of the clone carrying this T cell receptor beta chain. The antigen is undetermined. This record comes from a study of T-cell reconstitution after alpha-beta-depleted transplantation in children. Study conclusions and caveats: Reportedly, only several hundred clones from non-depleted graft cells drove alpha-beta T-cell counts at about two months. Counts and diversity of T cells one year after transplant came mostly from newly produced T cells. From surviving recipient T cells and thymic progenitors came the high day-60 TCRbeta diversity observed in some patients.

This CDR3 comprises 13 residues. Germline-derived CDR1 and CDR2 are SGDLS and YYNGEE. V was trimmed by 0 bases and J by 5 bases, leaving 9 bases between them. Using unique molecular identifiers, the investigators prepared the TCRbeta library. TCRdb reprocessed the PCR reads via MiXCR and lists one record per CDR3 protein. The sample consists of approximately 490,000 distinct CDR3 sequences, over 9.5% of them appearing once. V usage is TRBV9 and J usage is TRBJ2-7; D remains ambiguous. The source material was PBMCs, sampled before TCRalphabeta/CD19-depleted stem cell transplant. The receptor's source is a child aged 2 to 15 with inherited bone marrow failure, due to receive a stem cell transplant. The CDR3 region has the DNA TGTGCCAGCAGCGTAGCTGTCCGGGACGAGCAGTACTTC. Its protein product is CASSVAVRDEQYF.